This record covers a single T cell receptor (beta chain). The record originates from a study of blood T cells in healthy people across ages. The second PCR ran about 6 to 12 cycles with a sample-barcoded 5' primer and J-beta primers. MiXCR, applied by TCRdb to the 5' RACE reads, yields one record per CDR3 protein. The sample contains more than 800,000 distinct CDR3 sequences, more than 25% of which appear only once. Germline V CDR1 and CDR2: PRHDT, FYEKMQ (reference sequence). V lost 0 bases and J lost 10, with 13 bases in between. The CDR3 covers 13 residues. The rearrangement links TRBV13 to TRBJ2-7; D unresolved. This TCR derives from a woman aged 80 or over in good health. The specimen sequenced was blood. The CDR3 DNA reads TGTGCCAGCAGCTTAGGTATGAGAGATACCCAGTACTTC. Translation gives CASSLGMRDTQYF.